This T cell receptor beta chain was recorded in a study of blood T cell repertoires in COVID-19 (dated by TCRdb to the early 2020s). Background on the whole study: The collaborator samples originated in the United States, Italy and Spain and spanned the acute and convalescent phases of COVID-19. Where HLA class I and class II types were available, the types were taken from metadata supplied by the sample provider, not from assay-based typing. Deeply sampled blood TCRbeta repertoires from subjects exposed to, actively infected with, or recovered from COVID-19 were included in the dataset. The prospective study material was composed of cDNA or gDNA derived from T cells, B-cell-depleted T cells, or PBMCs. Nearly every sample came with metadata listing a de-identified subject ID, COVID-19 status, age in years and sex. The repertoires were released in a freely available public database intended as a resource for research on the immune response to SARS-CoV-2. The samples were drawn from two sources: the first 160 participants of the ongoing ImmuneRACE study, and 950 to 1,500 subjects contributed by 6 global collaborators. The paper's findings and limits, for the study overall: Clinical and demographic metadata were provided uncurated, with the amount varying by source and participant.

TCRbeta CDR3 regions were amplified from genomic DNA by means of the immunoSEQ Assay, a bias-controlled multiplex PCR. In the original analysis: Nucleated cell counts per sample were estimated from amplification of reference gene primers within the assay. Sequence reads were collapsed and filtered to measure the absolute abundance of every unique TCRbeta CDR3 rearrangement. For each sample, productive Simpson clonality was calculated as the square root of Simpson's diversity index across productive rearrangements. TCRdb retrieved this table from immuneACCESS and kept in-frame rearrangements only. Not all clones are present; in checked studies, unresolved V genes account for under half, and no reason is known for the remainder. That table is the source of V, J and clone size, and D and trimming were worked out from the DNA. The sample records under 200,000 clones, approximately 90% of which are singletons. The ten largest clones add up to 0.45% to 0.65% of the sample.

Concerning this clone itself: There is no known antigen for this receptor. The sample holds no much larger clone one base away, and base qualities are not on file.

The collaborating institutions used their own protocols to collect whole blood in K2EDTA tubes. For TCRbeta analysis, collaborators shipped samples in one of three forms: frozen whole blood, isolated PBMCs, or DNA extracted from either of those sample types. This TCR came from a man aged 45 to 65 with acute or convalescent COVID-19. The specimen sequenced was peripheral blood.

The bases read TGCGCCAGCAGCCCCCTGGGGGGTGCCTACGAGCAGTACGTC. It encodes CASSPLGGAYEQYV. The V and J segments used are TRBV5-1 and TRBJ2-7; the D gene is perhaps TRBD2, on 6 matching bases. From the cysteine through the valine, the CDR3 covers 14 amino acids. The read is trimmed to its CDR3 DNA, 42 bases read in frame from base 1. CDR1 and CDR2 were assigned from the germline V gene as SGHRS and YFSETQ. V is reduced by 4 bases and J by 2 bases, leaving a spacing of 13 bases between them.